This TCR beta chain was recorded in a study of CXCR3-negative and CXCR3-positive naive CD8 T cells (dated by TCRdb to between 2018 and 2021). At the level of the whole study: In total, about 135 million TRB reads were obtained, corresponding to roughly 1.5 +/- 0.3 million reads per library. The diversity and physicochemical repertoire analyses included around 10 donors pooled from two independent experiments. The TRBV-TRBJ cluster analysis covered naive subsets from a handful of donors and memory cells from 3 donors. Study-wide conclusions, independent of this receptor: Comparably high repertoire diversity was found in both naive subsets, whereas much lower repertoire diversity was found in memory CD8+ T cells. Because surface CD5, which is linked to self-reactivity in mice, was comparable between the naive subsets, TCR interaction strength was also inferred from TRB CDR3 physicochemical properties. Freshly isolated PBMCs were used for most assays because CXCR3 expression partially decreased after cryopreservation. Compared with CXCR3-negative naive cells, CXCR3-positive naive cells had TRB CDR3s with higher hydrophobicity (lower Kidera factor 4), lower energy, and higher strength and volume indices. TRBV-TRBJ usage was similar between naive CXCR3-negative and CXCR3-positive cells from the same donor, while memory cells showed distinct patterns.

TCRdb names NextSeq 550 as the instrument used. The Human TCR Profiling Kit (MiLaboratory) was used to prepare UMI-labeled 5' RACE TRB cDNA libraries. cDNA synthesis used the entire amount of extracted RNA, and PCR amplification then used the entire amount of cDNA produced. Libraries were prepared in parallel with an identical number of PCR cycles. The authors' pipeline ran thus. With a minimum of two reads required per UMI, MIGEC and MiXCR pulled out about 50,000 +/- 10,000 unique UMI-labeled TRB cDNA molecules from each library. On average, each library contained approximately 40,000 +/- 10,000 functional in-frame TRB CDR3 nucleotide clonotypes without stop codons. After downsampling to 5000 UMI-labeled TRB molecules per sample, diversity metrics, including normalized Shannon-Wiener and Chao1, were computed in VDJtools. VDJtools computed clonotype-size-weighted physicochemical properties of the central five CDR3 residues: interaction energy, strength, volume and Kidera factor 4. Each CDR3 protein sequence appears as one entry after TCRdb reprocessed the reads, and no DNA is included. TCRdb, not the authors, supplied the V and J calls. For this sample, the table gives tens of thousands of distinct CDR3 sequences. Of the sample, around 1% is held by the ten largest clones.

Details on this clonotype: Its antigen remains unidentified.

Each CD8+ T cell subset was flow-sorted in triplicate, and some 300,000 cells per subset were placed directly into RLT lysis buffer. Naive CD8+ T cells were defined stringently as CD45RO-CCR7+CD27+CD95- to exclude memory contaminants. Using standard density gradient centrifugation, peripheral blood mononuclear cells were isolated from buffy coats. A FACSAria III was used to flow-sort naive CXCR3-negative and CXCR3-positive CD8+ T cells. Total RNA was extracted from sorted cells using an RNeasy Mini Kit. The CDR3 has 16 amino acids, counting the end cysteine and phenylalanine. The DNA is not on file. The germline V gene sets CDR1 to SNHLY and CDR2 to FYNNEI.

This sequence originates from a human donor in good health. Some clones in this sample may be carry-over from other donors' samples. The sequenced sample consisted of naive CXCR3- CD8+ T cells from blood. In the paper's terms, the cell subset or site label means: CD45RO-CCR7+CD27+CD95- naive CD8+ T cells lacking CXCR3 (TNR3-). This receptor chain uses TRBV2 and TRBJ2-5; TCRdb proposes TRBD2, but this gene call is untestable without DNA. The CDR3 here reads CAGSEAVGPIQETQYF. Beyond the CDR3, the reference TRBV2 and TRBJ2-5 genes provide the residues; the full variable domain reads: EPEVTQTPSHQVTQMGQEVILRCVPISNHLYFYWYRQILGQKVEFLVSFYNNEISEKSEIFDDQFSVERPDGSNFTLKIRSTKLEDSAMYFCAGSEAVGPIQETQYFGPGTRLLVL.